This T cell receptor (beta chain) originates from a study of early T cells in non-severe SARS-CoV-2 infection. Across the study: Unsorted whole blood bulk RNA was sequenced, with unpaired chains.

Attachment of unique molecular identifiers was made to individual cDNA molecules. TCRdb reprocessed the 5' RACE reads with MiXCR, giving one entry per CDR3 protein. The repertoire holds roughly 93,000 distinct CDR3 sequences, with roughly 15% as singletons. In its sample, this clonotype was seen a few times. Its matching antigen is unknown. Findings of the study overall: The VDJdb matching leaned toward anti-spike CD8 responses and overlooked private and CD4 specificities.

This TCR came from an adult who was a healthcare worker with PCR-confirmed SARS-CoV-2 infection or an uninfected control (not recorded which). The sample comprised whole blood.

CDR3 DNA: TGTGCCAGCAGTTTATCCGCCACCGGACAGACCTACGAGCAGTACGTC. Translating gives CASSLSATGQTYEQYV. The chain is built from TRBV27 and TRBJ2-7; D possibly corresponds to TRBD1 (6 bases). The CDR3 is made up of 16 amino acids. Germline loops: CDR1 MNHEY, CDR2 SMNVEV (reference sequence). V was cut by 0 bases and J by 2 bases, with 14 bases left in between.